The 8 T cell receptor beta chains below come from one sample, sequenced in a study of early T cells in non-severe SARS-CoV-2 infection. TCRdb used MiXCR to reprocess the 5' RACE reads, holding one entry per CDR3 protein. This repertoire shows roughly 110,000 distinct CDR3 sequences, 11% found once; its top ten account for approximately 6.9%. The sequencing input was whole blood. These receptors were obtained from an adult who was a healthcare worker with PCR-confirmed SARS-CoV-2 infection or an uninfected control (not recorded which).

The chain employs TRBV5-5 and TRBJ2-1; TRBD1 is a possible D gene (6 bases). Germline assignment: CDR1 SGHKS and CDR2 YYEKEE (reference sequence). The CDR3 is made up of 14 amino acids. Trimming pared 4 bases from V and 9 bases from J, leaving 17 bases between. The CDR3, as DNA: TGTGCCAGCAGCCTGCGAAGGGGGAGTTTTGAGCAGTTCTTC. Encoded protein: CASSLRRGSFEQFF. Based on the CDR3 plus reference TRBV5-5 and TRBJ2-1, the full variable domain is DAGVTQSPTHLIKTRGQQVTLRCSPISGHKSVSWYQQVLGQGPQFIFQYYEKEERGRGNFPDRFSARQFPNYSSELNVNALLLGDSALYLCASSLRRGSFEQFFGPGTRLTVL.

CDR3 loop: CASSGSRDALYSNQPQHF. DNA of the CDR3: TGCGCCAGCAGTGGCTCCCGGGACGCACTTTATAGCAATCAGCCCCAGCATTTT. V is TRBV10-2 and J is TRBJ1-5; D may be TRBD1 (5 bases). The CDR3 runs to 18 residues. Germline loops: CDR1 WSHSY, CDR2 SAAADI. Trimming removed 4 bases from V and 0 bases from J, with 19 bases in between.

This rearrangement joins TRBV11-2 to TRBJ2-1; 7 bases fit TRBD2. V was clipped by 3 bases and J by 5 bases; unmatched bases: 7. The CDR3 is 15 amino acids. CDR1 SGHAT and CDR2 FQNNGV come from the germline V gene. The CDR3 nucleotides are TGTGCCAGCAGCTTCTCCTTCCGGGAGGACAATGAGCAGTTCTTC. Amino acids: CASSFSFREDNEQFF.

Notes on this clonotype: This could be a read error, since a much larger clone is one nucleotide away. This rearrangement joins TRBV29-1 to TRBJ1-4, with 7 bases fitting TRBD1. Per the germline V gene, CDR1 is SQVTM and CDR2 is ANQGSEA. The CDR3 totals 13 residues. CDR3 sequence: CSAEFRGQEKLFF. DNA of the CDR3: TGCAGCGCTGAATTCCGGGGACAGGAAAAACTGTTTTTT.

This clonotype has at least ten counts. This sequence joins TRBV30 and TRBJ1-1, with unresolved D. Trimming shortened V by 4 bases and J by 11 bases, and 14 bases separated the two germline ends. In germline, CDR1 is GTSNPN, CDR2 SVGIG (reference sequence). The CDR3 runs to 11 residues. CDR3: CAWIGSKRAFF. In DNA form, the CDR3 reads TGTGCCTGGATAGGGTCTAAACGGGCTTTCTTT.

This clonotype was counted at least ten times. J is TRBJ1-3 and V is TRBV3-1; D is possibly TRBD1 (5 bases). V gave up 6 bases and J gave up 0 bases, with 15 bases separating them. The length of the CDR3 is 16 residues. The germline gives CDR1 LGHDT, CDR2 YNNKEL (reference sequence). In DNA, the CDR3 is TGTGCCAGCAGTCTCGGGACGTCGGACTCTGGAAACACCATATATTTT. This sequence encodes CASSLGTSDSGNTIYF.

This clonotype has a handful of counts. The chain combines TRBV6-2 or TRBV6-3 with TRBJ1-5; possibly TRBD1 for D (5 bases). The V end was cut by 0 bases, the J end by 7 bases, with 22 bases between. Germline CDR1 and CDR2: MNHEY and SVGEGT. This CDR3 has 18 residues. The CDR3 coding sequence is TGTGCCAGCAGTTACTCGGTTCTGCAGGGACCTCAGGGACAGCCCCAGCATTTT. Translated, it gives CASSYSVLQGPQGQPQHF.

This clonotype was observed a handful of times. The chain is built from TRBV6-6 and TRBJ2-7; D tentatively fits TRBD1 or TRBD2 (5 bases each). This CDR3 contains 16 residues. Germline V lookup: CDR1 MNHNY, CDR2 SVGAGI (reference sequence). V dropped 0 bases and J dropped 2 bases, with 14 bases sitting between them. The CDR3 sequence: CASSYSPLGPTYEQYF. DNA of the CDR3: TGTGCCAGCAGTTACTCCCCTCTGGGACCGACCTACGAGCAGTACTTC.